A single TCR beta chain is shown here with its context. Its specificity is unknown. Ranging in age from about 6 to 90, the donors were healthy Caucasian individuals from Russia. The sample belongs to a study of blood T cells in healthy people across ages. The ends lost 2 bases at V and 2 bases at J; junction bases unmatched: 6. This CDR3 comprises 15 residues. The germline V gene encodes CDR1 DFQATT and CDR2 SNEGSKA (reference sequence). Points from the study as a whole: Older age coincided with a roughly linear decline in TCR beta diversity per million T cells. Comparison with aged donors showed that long-lived donors had more naive CD4+ cells and higher diversity.

Together with a sample-barcoded 5' primer, a J-beta primer mix was included in a second PCR lasting roughly 6 to 12 cycles. Each cDNA molecule, via a template-switch adaptor with 12 random nucleotides, was tagged. Via MiXCR, TCRdb re-called the 5' RACE reads, giving one row per CDR3 protein. The data show 1,100,000 or so distinct CDR3 sequences, 40% to 45% seen once. The TCR originated in a woman aged 55-69 years in good health. The rearrangement joins TRBV20-1 to TRBJ2-7; 10 bases map to TRBD2. Sequenced sample: blood. CDR3 DNA: TGCAGTGCTAGATGGCTAGCGGGAGCTCCCTACGAGCAGTACTTC. Its protein product is CSARWLAGAPYEQYF.